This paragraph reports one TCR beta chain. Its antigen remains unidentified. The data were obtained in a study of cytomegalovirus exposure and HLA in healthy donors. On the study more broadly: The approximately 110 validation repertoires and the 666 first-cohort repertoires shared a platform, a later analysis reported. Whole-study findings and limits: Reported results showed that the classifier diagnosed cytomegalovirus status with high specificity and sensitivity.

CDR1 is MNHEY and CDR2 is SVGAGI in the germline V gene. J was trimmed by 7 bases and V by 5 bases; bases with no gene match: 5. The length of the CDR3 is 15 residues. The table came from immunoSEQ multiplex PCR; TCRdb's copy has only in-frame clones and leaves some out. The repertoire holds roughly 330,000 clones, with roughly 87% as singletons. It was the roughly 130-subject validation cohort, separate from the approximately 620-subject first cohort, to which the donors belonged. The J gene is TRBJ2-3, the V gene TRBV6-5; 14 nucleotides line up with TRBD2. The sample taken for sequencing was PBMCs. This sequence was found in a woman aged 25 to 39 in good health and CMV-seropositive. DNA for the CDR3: TGTGCCAGCAGTCGACTAGCGGGAGGGGAATATACGCAGTATTTT. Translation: CASSRLAGGEYTQYF.